These T cell receptor beta chains were read from a single sample in a study of neurological immune-mediated disorders. TCRdb itself ran the 5' RACE reads through MiXCR, one entry per CDR3 protein. Of about 49,000 distinct CDR3 sequences in the sample, about a tenth were seen once. The specimen sequenced was PBMCs. These receptor sequences come from a woman in her thirties or forties in good health. Each CDR3 is given with its conserved first and last residue. D genes are given only for firm matches. Where a row states a size, it is once, few, many or the class of an expanded clone; other rows omit it.

j_call d_call clone_size v_call cdr3_nt cdr3_aa
TRBJ1-5 . many TRBV6-5 TGTGCCAGCAGTTCCCGGGGCTCTGGGAATCAGCCCCAGCATTTT CASSSRGSGNQPQHF
TRBJ2-2 . many TRBV10-3 TGTGCCATCAGTGAGGACCCGGGAGCGAACACCGGGGAGCTGTTTTTT CAISEDPGANTGELFF
TRBJ1-1 . many TRBV10-3 TGTGCCATCAGTGACCCGGGGGGGGGAGACGCTTTCTTT CAISDPGGGDAFF
TRBJ2-7 TRBD2 few TRBV19 TGTGCCAGTAGTATAGCGGGAGGGGCCTCGATCTACGAGCAGTACTTC CASSIAGGASIYEQYF
TRBJ1-2 . . TRBV12-3/TRBV12-4 TGTGCCAGCAGTTTACGGGGTAATGTCTACACCTTC CASSLRGNVYTF
TRBJ1-1 . many TRBV29-1 TGCAGCGTTGACCCCGGCCTGAACACTGAAGCTTTCTTT CSVDPGLNTEAFF
TRBJ1-2 TRBD1 many TRBV6-2/TRBV6-3 TGTGCCAGCAGTTACGGTGCGGCAGGGGGCGGCTATGGCTACACCTTC CASSYGAAGGGYGYTF
TRBJ2-2 . many TRBV5-1 TGCGCCAGCAGCTTAGGTCTGGACACCGGGGAGCTGTTTTTT CASSLGLDTGELFF
TRBJ2-1 TRBD2 few TRBV11-3 TGTGCCAGCAGCCTCACTAGCGCTTTTTCCTACAATGAGCAGTTCTTC CASSLTSAFSYNEQFF
TRBJ1-4 . many TRBV27 TGTGCCAGCAGTCGGACAGCAACTAATGAAAAACTGTTTTTT CASSRTATNEKLFF
TRBJ1-1 . many TRBV9 TGTGCCAGCAGCGTAGTTTGGGGGAACACTGAAGCTTTCTTT CASSVVWGNTEAFF
TRBJ2-5 . many TRBV10-3 TGTGCCATCAGTTGGGACGGACAAGAGACCCAGTACTTC CAISWDGQETQYF
TRBJ1-2 . many TRBV5-1 TGCGCCAGCAGCCGGGACACCCAAGGGGGCTACACCTTC CASSRDTQGGYTF
TRBJ1-4 . . TRBV4-3 TGCGCCAGCAACCAATCCCCGGCGGGCCGGGAAGTGTTTTTT CASNQSPAGREVFF
TRBJ1-1 . many TRBV5-1 TGCGCCAGCAGCTTGGGGGGGCCAGCTTTCTTT CASSLGGPAFF
TRBJ1-3 . many TRBV7-2 TGTGCCAGCAGCTCACCGCAAGGCCCTGGAAACACCATATATTTT CASSSPQGPGNTIYF
TRBJ2-6 TRBD2 many TRBV2 TGTGCCAGCAGCTCACTAGCGGGATTCCTTGGGGTCTCTGGGGCCAACGTCCTGACTTTC CASSSLAGFLGVSGANVLTF
TRBJ1-4 . many TRBV12-3/TRBV12-4 TGTGCCAGCAGTCGGCCCACGGGAACTAATGAAAAACTGTTTTTT CASSRPTGTNEKLFF
TRBJ2-1 . many TRBV6-4 TGTGCCAGCAGTGAGGGGACTGAAGCCTACAATGAGCAGTTCTTC CASSEGTEAYNEQFF
TRBJ2-7 . many TRBV2 TGTGCCAGAAGGACGTCAGGAAGCTACGAGCAGTACTTC CARRTSGSYEQYF
TRBJ1-1 TRBD1 many TRBV3-1 TGTGCCAGCAGCCTACAGGGGGACGCTGAAGCTTTCTTT CASSLQGDAEAFF
TRBJ1-1 . many TRBV20-1 TGCAGTGCTTATCCCAGGAACACTGAAGCTTTCTTT CSAYPRNTEAFF
TRBJ2-2 . many TRBV9 TGTGCCAGCAGCGCCACAGGACAGAGATGGAACACCGGGGAGCTGTTTTTT CASSATGQRWNTGELFF
TRBJ2-3 . many TRBV6-2/TRBV6-3 TGTGCCAGCAGTTACCCCGAGGGGGTTCGGGCAGATACGCAGTATTTT CASSYPEGVRADTQYF
TRBJ2-3 . many TRBV20-1 TGCAGTGCTAGAGATCGTTCTAGCACAGATACGCAGTATTTT CSARDRSSTDTQYF
TRBJ1-4 . many TRBV7-2 TGTGCCAGCAGCTGGGGGGGATCTGAAAAACTGTTTTTT CASSWGGSEKLFF
TRBJ2-3 . once TRBV7-8 TGTGCCAGCAGCCTCCAGGGGCAGCCCGGGACGGATACGCAGTATTTT CASSLQGQPGTDTQYF